The T cell receptor beta chain under discussion was sequenced for a study of shared clonotypes between healthy human individuals (dated by TCRdb to the early 2020s). Some background on the complete study: The cohort comprised a couple of women and three men aged 18 to 49 years. Leukapheresis yielded between about 0.9 and 9.5 billion PBMCs per donor. To estimate repertoire size and how much clonotype sharing occurs between individuals, the study deeply sequenced the blood TCR repertoires of roughly 5 healthy adults. To increase sequencing depth and limit assay-specific biases, different laboratories used diverse techniques to prepare libraries and sequence TCR repertoires. Per donor, three plates each were used for CD4 naive and CD4 memory, two for CD8 naive, and one for CD8 memory.

As regards this clone: It has no known antigen specificity. No base quality information exists; no much larger clone differs at one position.

CD8 naive samples consisted of CD45RO-negative cells that were positively selected for CCR7, yielding a CD45RA+CCR7+ population without TemRA cells. The donors were healthy, HIV-negative adults with no recently reported acute infections or vaccinations. Every donor was a Caucasian adult residing in Nashville, Tennessee, USA. Blood was collected by leukapheresis, and PBMCs were isolated by Ficoll-Histopaque density gradient centrifugation and then cryopreserved in liquid nitrogen vapor phase. Analytical flow cytometry was used to check the purity and quantity of each magnetically sorted T cell population. Genomic DNA was isolated from every sorted fraction and measured by UV absorbance on a Nanodrop 2000c. The CDR3 has 12 amino acids, counting the end cysteine and phenylalanine. Only the CDR3 DNA stays, 36 bases, in frame from base 1. V is cut by 5 bases and J by 3 bases, and the space between the germline ends is 8 bases. CDR1 and CDR2 are read off the germline V gene as MDHEN and SYDVKM.

TCR CDR3 regions were amplified from genomic DNA by multiplex PCR using the deep immunoSEQ assay. Extracted genomic DNA from each cell subset was distributed evenly across all wells of several immunoSEQ 96-well plates, and each plate was treated as a replicate. For sorted subsets, approximately 200 ng of genomic DNA, equivalent to about 30,000 T cell genomes, went into each replicate PCR. The purified libraries were quantified using a Qubit 3.0 fluorometer, sized with a Bioanalyzer 2100, and then quantified again using the KAPA Library Quantification kit. Each immunoSEQ 96-well plate was sequenced on its own single-read 150-cycle Illumina NextSeq 550 flow cell. The authors' analysis ran thus. Because the immunoSEQ output held only junctional sequences and lacked quality scores, the filtering could not match the filtering applied to full-length reads. Sequences were annotated with PyIR, a Python wrapper for IgBLAST v1.9, and V/J genes and CDR3 were assigned using IMGT germline references. Reads were filtered out if the reads had weak V/J assignments (E-value above 1e-6), no CDR3, stop codons, out-of-frame junctions, or ambiguous translated residues. V3J clonotypes were defined as sequences sharing an identical inferred V gene, J gene, and CDR3 amino acid sequence. To compute the percentage overlap between repertoires, the number of shared unique clonotypes was divided by the size of the smaller repertoire. RTK rarefaction, the Chao1 estimator, and Recon v2.1 estimates of unobserved clonotypes were used to assess repertoire richness. Generation probabilities were computed with OLGA for all TCRbeta clonotypes obtained by the gDNA method from several donors. TCRdb mirrors the immuneACCESS table, restricted to in-frame sequences. Some clones are absent from its copies; in checked studies, under half trace to an unresolved V gene, and the reason for the others is unknown. That table supplies the V and J calls and clone size; D and trimming were determined from the DNA. The sample has about 550,000 clones on record, over 95% of them singletons. Around 0.11% of the sample is held by the ten biggest clonotypes.

Broad study findings and their caveats: Sampling was restricted to blood, and TCR repertoires in tissues likely differ from the TCR repertoires found in blood. The genetic and exposure-history diversity represented was limited by the small number of donors. Naive subsets generally had larger estimated clonotype richness than memory subsets did. Incomplete sequencing was indicated by rarefaction of sorted-subset datasets, despite the large sequencing depth. Pairwise subsampling indicated that sequencing depth was expected to affect the degree of clonotype sharing among donors. Clonotypes shared by all four sorted-subset donors showed higher generation probabilities than non-shared clonotypes. Sharing across a few donors was observed for roughly 5.4% of naive CD4, less than 4% of naive CD8, 2.3% of memory CD4, and around 0.4% of memory CD8 clonotypes.

Here the chain combines TRBV28 and TRBJ2-7; no confident D gene assignment can be made. The specimen was naive CD8+ T cells sorted from blood. The cell subset or site label of this sample denotes: CD45RA+CCR7+. The TCR was taken from a woman aged 30 to 39 in good health. The CDR3 reads as follows: CASSPPLYEQYF. The bases read TGTGCCAGCAGTCCTCCTCTCTACGAGCAGTACTTC.